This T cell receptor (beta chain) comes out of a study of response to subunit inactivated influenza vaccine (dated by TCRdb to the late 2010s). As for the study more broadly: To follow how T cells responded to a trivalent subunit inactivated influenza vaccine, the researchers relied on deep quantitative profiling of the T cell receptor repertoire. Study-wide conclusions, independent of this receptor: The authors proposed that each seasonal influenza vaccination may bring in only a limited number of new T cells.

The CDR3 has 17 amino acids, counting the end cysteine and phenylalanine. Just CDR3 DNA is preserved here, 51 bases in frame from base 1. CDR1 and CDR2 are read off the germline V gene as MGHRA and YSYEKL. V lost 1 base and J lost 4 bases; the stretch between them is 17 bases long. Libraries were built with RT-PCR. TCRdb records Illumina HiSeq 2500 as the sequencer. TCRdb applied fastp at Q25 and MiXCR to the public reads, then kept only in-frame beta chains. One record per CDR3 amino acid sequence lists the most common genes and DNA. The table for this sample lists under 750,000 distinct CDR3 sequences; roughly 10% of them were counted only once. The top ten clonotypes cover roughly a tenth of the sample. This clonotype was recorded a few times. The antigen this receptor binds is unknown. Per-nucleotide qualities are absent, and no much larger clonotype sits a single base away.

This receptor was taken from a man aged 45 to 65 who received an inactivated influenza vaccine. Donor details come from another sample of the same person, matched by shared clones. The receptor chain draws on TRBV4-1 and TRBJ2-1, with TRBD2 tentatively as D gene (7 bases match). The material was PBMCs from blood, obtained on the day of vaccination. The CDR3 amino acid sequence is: CASSQGPARGPYNEQFF. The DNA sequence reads TGCGCCAGCAGCCAAGGTCCGGCGCGGGGGCCATACAATGAGCAGTTCTTC.